Listed below are T cell receptor beta chains from one sample, sequenced in a study of control samples from healthy donors and cancer patients. TCRdb's copy holds only in-frame clones and misses some; the assay was immunoSEQ multiplex PCR. Among some 120,000 clones listed, roughly 91% were seen once. The sequencing sample was made of PBMCs. The receptors were sampled from a man aged 50 or older with head and neck cancer. Each CDR3 is given with its conserved first and last residue. D genes are given only for firm matches. Clone size is given for some rows only: seen once, a few or many times, or a class if the clone is expanded.

CDR3 length	J gene	V gene	clone size	D gene	CDR3 DNA	CDR3 protein
15	TRBJ1-1	TRBV18	-	-	TGTGCCAGCTCACCAGACAGACCGACGATCGGGGCTGCTTTCTTT	CASSPDRPTIGAAFF
13	TRBJ1-5	TRBV6-4	-	-	TGTGCCAGCAGTGACTCGCAGAATCAGCCCCAGCATTTT	CASSDSQNQPQHF
16	TRBJ2-5	TRBV10-3	-	TRBD2	TGTGCCATCAGTCCGCGTAGCGGGGAGCCCATGGAGACCCAGTACTTC	CAISPRSGEPMETQYF
16	TRBJ1-3	TRBV5-1	once	TRBD1	TGCGCCAGCAGCCTGCCCGGGACAGGGCCAGGAAACACCATATATTTT	CASSLPGTGPGNTIYF
12	TRBJ1-6	TRBV19	few	-	TGTGCCAGTAGCCACCGGGACAAACCCCTCCACTTT	CASSHRDKPLHF
13	TRBJ2-2	TRBV9	-	-	TGTGCCAGCAGCATCACGGGCACCGGGGAGCTGTTTTTT	CASSITGTGELFF
19	TRBJ2-3	TRBV9	few	-	TGTGCCAGCAGCGTAAGTTTCGGGACTCCCACGCCTAGCACAGATACGCAGTATTTT	CASSVSFGTPTPSTDTQYF
14	TRBJ1-1	TRBV7-2	-	-	TGTGCCAGCACCTTGGGAGGGGCGCGGACTGAAGCTTTCTTT	CASTLGGARTEAFF
17	TRBJ2-2	TRBV7-2	-	TRBD2	TGTGCCAGCAGCTTAGACGGGGGGGAGACGCGCACCGGGGAGCTGTTTTTT	CASSLDGGETRTGELFF
13	TRBJ2-1	TRBV6-5	-	TRBD1	TGTGCCAGCAGTAGACAGGGGGCGAATGAGCAGTTCTTC	CASSRQGANEQFF
17	TRBJ2-7	TRBV18	-	-	TGTGCCAGCTCACCACCCAATTCGGACAGAACGACCTACGAGCAGTACTTC	CASSPPNSDRTTYEQYF
15	TRBJ1-2	TRBV24-1	-	-	TGTGCCACCAGTGCCTCAGGGGAGGCTAACTATGGCTACACCTTC	CATSASGEANYGYTF
13	TRBJ2-5	TRBV7-3	once	-	TGTGCCAGCAGCTTACAAACCCAAGAGACCCAGTACTTC	CASSLQTQETQYF
14	TRBJ1-1	TRBV2	-	-	TGTGCCAGCAGTGAATACCTGGGGGGCACTGAAGCTTTCTTT	CASSEYLGGTEAFF
13	TRBJ1-2	TRBV18	-	-	TGTGCCAGCTCACCCGACGGATTCTATGGCTACACCTTC	CASSPDGFYGYTF
15	TRBJ2-5	TRBV5-5	-	TRBD2	TGTGCCAGCAGCTTGGGAGTGGGGCGGGGGGAGACCCAGTACTTC	CASSLGVGRGETQYF
14	TRBJ1-2	TRBV10-3	-	TRBD1	TGTGCCATCAGGGGGACAGGGGGCGACTATGGCTACACCTTC	CAIRGTGGDYGYTF
12	TRBJ1-2	TRBV6-6	-	TRBD1	TGTGCCACCGGACAGGGTAGCGGTGGCTACACCTTC	CATGQGSGGYTF
14	TRBJ1-2	TRBV7-6	-	TRBD1	TGTGCCAGCAGCTCTCCCGGGACAGGGGCCGGCTACACCTTC	CASSSPGTGAGYTF
15	TRBJ1-3	TRBV5-5	-	-	TGTGCCAGCAGCTTGAGACTCAGGGTAGGAAACACCATATATTTT	CASSLRLRVGNTIYF
13	TRBJ2-2	TRBV25-1	-	TRBD1	TGTGCCAGCAGGGGACAGGTGAACCGGGAGCTGTTTTTT	CASRGQVNRELFF
13	TRBJ2-1	TRBV5-1	-	-	TGCGCCAGCAGCGAACGAGACAGTAATGAGCAGTTCTTC	CASSERDSNEQFF
16	TRBJ2-1	TRBV6-1	-	TRBD2	TGTGCCAGCAGTGAACATCCTAGCGGGGGTAACAATGAGCAGTTCTTC	CASSEHPSGGNNEQFF
11	TRBJ1-1	TRBV30	-	TRBD1	TGTGCCTGGAGCAACAGGGGTGAAGCTTTCTTT	CAWSNRGEAFF
15	TRBJ2-1	TRBV30	-	-	TGTGCCTGGACCCGAGGGCGAGTCTCCTACAATGAGCAGTTCTTC	CAWTRGRVSYNEQFF
15	TRBJ1-1	TRBV19	-	-	TGTGCCAGTAGTATAGATGACAGCCCGAACACTGAAGCTTTCTTT	CASSIDDSPNTEAFF
14	TRBJ2-7	TRBV27	-	-	TGTGCCAGCAGTGTTCGGGGGCGACCCTACGAGCAGTACTTC	CASSVRGRPYEQYF
16	TRBJ1-6	TRBV4-1	-	-	TGCGCCAGCAGCCAAGCCCAGGGATTATATAATTCACCCCTCCACTTT	CASSQAQGLYNSPLHF
12	TRBJ2-2	TRBV6-2/TRBV6-3	-	-	TGTGCCAGCAGTCCCATAACCGGGGAGCTGTTTTTT	CASSPITGELFF
14	TRBJ1-2	TRBV6-1	-	-	TGTGCCAGCAGTGAAGCGCCAGGGCCCTATGGCTACACCTTC	CASSEAPGPYGYTF
12	TRBJ2-1	TRBV20-1	-	TRBD1	TGCAGTGCTAGTGAGGGGGCCTCGGGGCAGTTCTTC	CSASEGASGQFF
15	TRBJ2-7	TRBV6-2/TRBV6-3	-	TRBD1	TGTGCCAGCAGCCCCCTACAGGGGCCAGCCTACGAGCAGTACTTC	CASSPLQGPAYEQYF
13	TRBJ1-3	TRBV9	-	-	TGTGCCAGCAGCGTAGGGGATGTTGACACCATATATTTT	CASSVGDVDTIYF
13	TRBJ2-2	TRBV19	-	-	TGTGCCGGAGGGCCCAACGGTCCCGGGGAGCTGTTTTTT	CAGGPNGPGELFF
15	TRBJ2-7	TRBV5-1	-	-	TGCGCCAGCAGCTTGGAAGGGCGGAAGTCCTACGAGCAGTACTTC	CASSLEGRKSYEQYF
15	TRBJ2-2	TRBV24-1	-	-	TGTGCCACCAGTGAAGAGGGAGGGGGCACCGGGGAGCTGTTTTTT	CATSEEGGGTGELFF
13	TRBJ1-1	TRBV6-6	-	TRBD1	TGTGCCAGCATGAGGGACAGGGATACTGAAGCTTTCTTT	CASMRDRDTEAFF
16	TRBJ1-5	TRBV19	-	TRBD1	TGTGCCAGTAGTATTTACAGGGGGCTTAGTTATCAGCCCCAGCATTTT	CASSIYRGLSYQPQHF
15	TRBJ2-1	TRBV7-2	-	TRBD2	TGTGCCAGCAGCCGCCGGACTAGCGGGTTCGGGGAGCAGTTCTTC	CASSRRTSGFGEQFF
14	TRBJ2-4	TRBV15	-	-	TGTGCCACCCTCACTTACAGGGGGGGAAACATTCAGTACTTC	CATLTYRGGNIQYF
14	TRBJ2-7	TRBV11-3	-	-	TGTGCCAGCAGCCCATCAGGAGCGATTCGCGAGCAGTACTTC	CASSPSGAIREQYF
13	TRBJ2-1	TRBV7-2	-	-	TGTGCCAGCAGCCGGTTTGAGAGAGGGGAGCAGTTCTTC	CASSRFERGEQFF
12	TRBJ1-1	TRBV12-3/TRBV12-4	-	-	TGTGCCAGCAGACTAGGACCCTCTCGGGCTTTCTTT	CASRLGPSRAFF
14	TRBJ2-3	TRBV18	-	-	TGTGCCAGCTCACCAGAGGGAAGGACAGATACGCAGTATTTT	CASSPEGRTDTQYF
19	TRBJ2-3	TRBV7-2	few	TRBD2	TGTGCCAGCAGCCCCTGGGCCGGGACTAGCGGGGGGCCCACAGATACGCAGTATTTT	CASSPWAGTSGGPTDTQYF
17	TRBJ2-1	TRBV19	-	-	TGTGCCAGTAGTTCGTTTCGCCTGGCGGGGTATTTCAGTGAGCAGTTCTTC	CASSSFRLAGYFSEQFF
15	TRBJ1-4	TRBV28	-	TRBD1	TGTGCCAGCAGTTTAGGGGGGCAGGGGGGTGAAAAACTGTTTTTT	CASSLGGQGGEKLFF
15	TRBJ1-1	TRBV15	-	-	TGTGCCACCAGCAGATGGGACGTGGCGGATTTTGGGGCTTTCTTT	CATSRWDVADFGAFF
17	TRBJ2-1	TRBV6-2/TRBV6-3	-	-	TGTGCCAGCAGTTACTCGAGGGCAGGGGCCTACCGCGGTGAGCAGTTCTTC	CASSYSRAGAYRGEQFF
14	TRBJ2-1	TRBV29-1	-	TRBD1	TGCAGCGTTCTCCAGGGGACAGGCCACAATGAGCAGTTCTTC	CSVLQGTGHNEQFF
16	TRBJ1-4	TRBV7-8	-	TRBD1	TGTGCCAGCAGCGTGGGGAGGGGGCAAACTAATGAAAAACTGTTTTTT	CASSVGRGQTNEKLFF
12	TRBJ2-7	TRBV21-1	-	-	TGTGCCAGCAGCAAGTCCGGGAACGAGCAGTACTTC	CASSKSGNEQYF
18	TRBJ2-6	TRBV3-1/TRBV3-2	once	-	TGTGCCAGCAGCCAAGATCCGCGACAGCGTTCTGGGGCCAACGTCCTGACTTTC	CASSQDPRQRSGANVLTF
14	TRBJ1-1	TRBV6-2/TRBV6-3	-	-	TGTGCCAGCAGCTCCGTTACAGGAGCCTTTGAAGCTTTCTTT	CASSSVTGAFEAFF
18	TRBJ2-1	TRBV4-2	-	-	TGTGCCAGCAGCCAAGTCGGCGGAAGCGGTAACTTGGGGAATGAGCAGTTCTTC	CASSQVGGSGNLGNEQFF
15	TRBJ2-1	TRBV7-2	-	TRBD2	TGTGCCAGCAGCCCCGGGGGGAGGGGTATAAATGAGCAGTTCTTC	CASSPGGRGINEQFF
19	TRBJ2-2	TRBV2	few	-	TGTGCCAGCAGTGACCCCTTCCGGGTCCTTAAAGGCAACACCGGGGAGCTGTTTTTT	CASSDPFRVLKGNTGELFF
15	TRBJ2-1	TRBV19	once	-	TGTGCCAGTAGTAGTGCCTTAGGGGGCTACAATGAGCAGTTCTTC	CASSSALGGYNEQFF
18	TRBJ2-1	TRBV5-6	-	TRBD1	TGTGCCAGCAGCGTGGACAGGGGTCACTACCAGCGTGCCAATGAGCAGTTCTTC	CASSVDRGHYQRANEQFF
14	TRBJ2-7	TRBV3-1/TRBV3-2	-	-	TGTGCCAGCAGCCAAGAAGGGGGACGGGGCCAGAGGACCTTC	CASSQEGGRGQRTF